This TCR beta chain was found in a study of blood T cell repertoires in COVID-19. Study summary: T cells, B-cell-depleted T cells, or PBMCs supplied cDNA or gDNA.

Only a few counts were recorded for this clone. CDR1 is LGHDT and CDR2 is YNNKEL in the germline V gene (reference sequence). Trimming removed 2 bases at V and 1 base at J, with 12 bases between. The CDR3 sequence is 16 residues long. Per the study methods: Amplifying reference gene primers gave estimates of nucleated cell counts. Clones were read by immunoSEQ multiplex PCR, and TCRdb kept only the in-frame ones, dropping some. V, J and clone size are taken as reported in that table, and D and trimming were inferred from the DNA itself. Of about 240,000 clones in the sample, approximately 80% were seen once.

Sequenced sample: peripheral blood. V is TRBV3-1 (or the pseudogene TRBV3-2) and J is TRBJ2-1; D is unresolved. The receptor's source is a woman between 65 and 79 years old with acute or convalescent COVID-19. The CDR3 DNA reads TGTGCCAGCAGCCAATCGAGTGTCGGGTCCTACAATGAGCAGTTCTTC. Its protein product is CASSQSSVGSYNEQFF.